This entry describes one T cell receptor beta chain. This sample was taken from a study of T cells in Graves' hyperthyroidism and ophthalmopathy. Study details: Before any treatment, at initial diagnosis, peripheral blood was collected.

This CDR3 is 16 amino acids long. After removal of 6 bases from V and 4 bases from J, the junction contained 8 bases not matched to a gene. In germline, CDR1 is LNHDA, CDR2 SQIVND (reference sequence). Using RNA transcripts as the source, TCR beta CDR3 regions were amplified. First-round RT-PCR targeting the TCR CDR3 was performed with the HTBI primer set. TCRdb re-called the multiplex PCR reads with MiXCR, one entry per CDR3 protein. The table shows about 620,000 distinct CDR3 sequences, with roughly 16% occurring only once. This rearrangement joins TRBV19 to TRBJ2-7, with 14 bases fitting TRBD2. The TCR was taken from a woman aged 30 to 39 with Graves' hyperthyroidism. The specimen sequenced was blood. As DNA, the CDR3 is TGTGCCAGTAGCTTCGCCGGGACTAGCGGGAGTTACGAGCAGTACTTC. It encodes CASSFAGTSGSYEQYF.